The subject of this entry is one TCR beta chain. This sample stems from a study of response to subunit inactivated influenza vaccine. TCRdb re-derived calls from the RT-PCR reads in MiXCR, one entry per CDR3 protein. This table has about 540,000 distinct CDR3 sequences, roughly 25% appearing once. Germline V gives CDR1 SGHVS, CDR2 FQNEAQ. With V trimmed by 1 base and J by 1 base, 3 bases remained unmatched. CDR3 size: 16 residues. These sequences were also reported in another study, on T cells expressing NK-cell markers. That report adds: The TCR beta cDNA came from 5'RACE template switching with UMIs. It was sorted CD3+CD56-NKG2C+, CD3+CD56+NKG2C- and CD3+CD56+NKG2C+ T cells that provided the TCR beta repertoires. HCMV seropositivity marked most of the eight sequenced donors; one was seronegative.

The rearrangement links TRBV7-8 to TRBJ2-2, with 7 positions matching TRBD2. This material consisted of CD4+ T cells sorted from PBMCs, taken roughly 13 days after vaccination. The sequence derives from a man between 45 and 60 years old who received an inactivated influenza vaccine. DNA for the CDR3: TGTGCCAGCAGCTTAGGAGGGAGGGGGAACACCGGGGAGCTGTTTTTT. The encoded protein is CASSLGGRGNTGELFF.